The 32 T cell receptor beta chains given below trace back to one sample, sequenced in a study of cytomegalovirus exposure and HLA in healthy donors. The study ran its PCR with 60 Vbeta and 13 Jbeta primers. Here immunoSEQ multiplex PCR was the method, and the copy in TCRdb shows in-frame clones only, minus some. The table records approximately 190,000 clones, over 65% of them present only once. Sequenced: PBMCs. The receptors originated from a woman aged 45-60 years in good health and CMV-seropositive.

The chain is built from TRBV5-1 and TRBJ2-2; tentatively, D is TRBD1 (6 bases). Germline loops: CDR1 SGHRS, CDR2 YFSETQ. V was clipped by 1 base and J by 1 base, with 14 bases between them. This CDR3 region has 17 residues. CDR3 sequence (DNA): TGCGCCAGCAGCTTGTGGGGGCCCTTAGGGAACACCGGGGAGCTGTTTTTT. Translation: CASSLWGPLGNTGELFF. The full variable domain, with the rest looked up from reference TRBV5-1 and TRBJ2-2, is KAGVTQTPRYLIKTRGQQVTLSCSPISGHRSVSWYQQTPGQGLQFLFEYFSETQRNKGNFPGRFSGRQFSNSRSEMNVSTLELGDSALYLCASSLWGPLGNTGELFFGEGSRLTVL.

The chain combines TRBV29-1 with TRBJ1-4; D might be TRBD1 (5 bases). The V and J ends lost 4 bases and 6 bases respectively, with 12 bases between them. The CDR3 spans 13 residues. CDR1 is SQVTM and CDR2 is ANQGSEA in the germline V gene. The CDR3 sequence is CSVAQGVDEKLFF. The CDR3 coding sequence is TGCAGCGTTGCGCAGGGTGTCGATGAAAAACTGTTTTTT.

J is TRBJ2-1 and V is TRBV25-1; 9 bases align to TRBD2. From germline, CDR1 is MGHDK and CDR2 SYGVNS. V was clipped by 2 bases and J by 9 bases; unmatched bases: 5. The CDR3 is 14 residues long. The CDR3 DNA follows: TGTGCCAGCAGTGAAGGCGGGGGGGCCCTTGAGCAGTTCTTC. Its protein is CASSEGGGALEQFF.

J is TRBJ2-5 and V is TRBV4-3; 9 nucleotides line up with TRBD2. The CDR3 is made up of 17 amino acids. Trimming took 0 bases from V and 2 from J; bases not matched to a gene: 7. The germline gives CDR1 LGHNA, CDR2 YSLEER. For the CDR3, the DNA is TGCGCCAGCAGCCAAGATACCATAGCGGGGGCGCAAGAGACCCAGTACTTC. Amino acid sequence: CASSQDTIAGAQETQYF.

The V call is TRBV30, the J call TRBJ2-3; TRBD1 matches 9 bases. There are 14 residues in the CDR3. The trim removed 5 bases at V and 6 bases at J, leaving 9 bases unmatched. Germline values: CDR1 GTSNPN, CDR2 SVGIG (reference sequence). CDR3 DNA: TGTGCCTGGGGACAGGGGCTTGATGGGGATACGCAGTATTTT. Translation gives CAWGQGLDGDTQYF.

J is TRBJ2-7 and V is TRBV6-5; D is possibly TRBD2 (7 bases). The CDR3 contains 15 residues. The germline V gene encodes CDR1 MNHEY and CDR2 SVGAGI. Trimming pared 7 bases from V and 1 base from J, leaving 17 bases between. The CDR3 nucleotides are TGTGCCAGCACTCCGTGGGGGGGCGATTCCTACGAGCAGTACTTC. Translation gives CASTPWGGDSYEQYF.

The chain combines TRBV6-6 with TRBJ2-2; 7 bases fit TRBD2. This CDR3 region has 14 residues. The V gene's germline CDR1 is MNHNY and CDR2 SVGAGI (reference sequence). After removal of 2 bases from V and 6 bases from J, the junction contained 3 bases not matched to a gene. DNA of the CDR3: TGTGCCAGCAGTTACGCGGGGGAGGCCGGGGAGCTGTTTTTT. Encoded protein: CASSYAGEAGELFF.

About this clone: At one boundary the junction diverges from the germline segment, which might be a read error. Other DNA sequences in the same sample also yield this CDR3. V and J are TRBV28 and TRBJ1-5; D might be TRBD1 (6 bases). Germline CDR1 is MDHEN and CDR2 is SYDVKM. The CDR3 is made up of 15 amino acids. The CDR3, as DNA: TGTGCCAGCCAAGAAGGGGACATACAGAATCAGCCCCAGCACTTT. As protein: CASQEGDIQNQPQHF.

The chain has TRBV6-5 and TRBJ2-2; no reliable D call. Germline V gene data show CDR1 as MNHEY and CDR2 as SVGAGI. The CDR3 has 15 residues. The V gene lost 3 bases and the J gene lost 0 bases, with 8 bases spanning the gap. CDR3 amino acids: CASSYSSANTGELFF. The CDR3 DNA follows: TGTGCCAGCAGTTATAGCAGTGCGAACACCGGGGAGCTGTTTTTT.

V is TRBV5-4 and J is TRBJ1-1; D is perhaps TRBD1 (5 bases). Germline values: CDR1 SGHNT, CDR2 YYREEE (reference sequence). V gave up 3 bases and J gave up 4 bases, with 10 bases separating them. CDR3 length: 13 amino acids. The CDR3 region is CASSSRGSTEAFF. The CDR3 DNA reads TGTGCCAGCAGCTCCCGGGGGTCCACTGAAGCTTTCTTT.

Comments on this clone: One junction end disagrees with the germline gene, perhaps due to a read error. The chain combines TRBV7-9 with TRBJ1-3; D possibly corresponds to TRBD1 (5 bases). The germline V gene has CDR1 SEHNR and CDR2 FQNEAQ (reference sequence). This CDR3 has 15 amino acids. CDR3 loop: CSSSHWSGVANTIYF. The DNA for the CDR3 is TGTTCCAGCAGCCACTGGTCGGGGGTCGCGAACACCATATATTTT.

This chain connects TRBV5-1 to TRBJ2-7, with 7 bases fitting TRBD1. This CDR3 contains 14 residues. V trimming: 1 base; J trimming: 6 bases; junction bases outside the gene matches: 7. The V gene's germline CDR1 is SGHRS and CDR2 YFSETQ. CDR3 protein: CASSLTGDAIEQYF. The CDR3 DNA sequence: TGCGCCAGCAGCTTGACAGGGGACGCGATCGAGCAGTACTTC.

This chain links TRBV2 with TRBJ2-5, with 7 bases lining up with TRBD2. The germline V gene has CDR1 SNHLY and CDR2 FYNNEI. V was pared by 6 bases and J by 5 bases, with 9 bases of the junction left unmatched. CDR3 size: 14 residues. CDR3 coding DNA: TGTGCCAGCAGCTGGGGGGGGTCTGGCGAGACCCAGTACTTC. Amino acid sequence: CASSWGGSGETQYF.

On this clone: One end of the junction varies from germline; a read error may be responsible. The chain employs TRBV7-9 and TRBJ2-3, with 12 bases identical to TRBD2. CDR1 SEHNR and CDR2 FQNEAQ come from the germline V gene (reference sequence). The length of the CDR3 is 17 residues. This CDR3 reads CSSSRRASGGGTDTQYF. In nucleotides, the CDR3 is TGTTCCAGCAGCCGTCGGGCTAGCGGGGGGGGCACAGATACGCAGTATTTT.

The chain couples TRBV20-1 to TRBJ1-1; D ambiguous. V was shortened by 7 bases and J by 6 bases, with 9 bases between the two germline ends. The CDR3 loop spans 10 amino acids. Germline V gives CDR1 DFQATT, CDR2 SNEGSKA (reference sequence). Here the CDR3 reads CSVAVAEAFF. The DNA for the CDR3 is TGCAGTGTTGCGGTGGCTGAAGCTTTCTTT.

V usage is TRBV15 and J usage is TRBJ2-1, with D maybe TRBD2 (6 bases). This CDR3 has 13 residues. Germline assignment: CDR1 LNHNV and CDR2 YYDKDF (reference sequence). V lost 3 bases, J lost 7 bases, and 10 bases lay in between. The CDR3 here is CATSRRGRNEQFF. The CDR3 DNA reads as TGTGCCACCAGCAGGCGGGGCCGGAATGAGCAGTTCTTC.

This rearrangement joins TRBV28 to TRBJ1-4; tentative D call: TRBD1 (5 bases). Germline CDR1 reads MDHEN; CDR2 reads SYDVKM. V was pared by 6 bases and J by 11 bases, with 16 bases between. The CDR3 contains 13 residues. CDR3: CASSEGPAGKLFF. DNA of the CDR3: TGTGCCAGCAGCGAGGGGCCGGCGGGGAAACTGTTTTTT.

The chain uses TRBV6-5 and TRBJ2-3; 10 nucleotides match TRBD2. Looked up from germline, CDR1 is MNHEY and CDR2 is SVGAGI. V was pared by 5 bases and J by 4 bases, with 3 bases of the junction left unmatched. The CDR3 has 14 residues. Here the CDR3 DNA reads TGTGCCAGCAGTGCAGCGGGGGGGCCAGATACGCAGTATTTT. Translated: CASSAAGGPDTQYF.

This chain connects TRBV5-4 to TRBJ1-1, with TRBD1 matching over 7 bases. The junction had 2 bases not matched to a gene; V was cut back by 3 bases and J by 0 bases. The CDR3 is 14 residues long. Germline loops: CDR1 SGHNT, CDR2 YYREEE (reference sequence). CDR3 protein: CASSSTGLNTEAFF. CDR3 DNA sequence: TGTGCCAGCAGCTCGACAGGGCTGAACACTGAAGCTTTCTTT.

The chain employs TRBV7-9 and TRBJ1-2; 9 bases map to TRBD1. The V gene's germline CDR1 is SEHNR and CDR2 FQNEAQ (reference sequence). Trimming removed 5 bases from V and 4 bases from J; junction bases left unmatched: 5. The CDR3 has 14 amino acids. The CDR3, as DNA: TGTGCCAGCAGCCGGGGACAGGGAAGCTATGGCTACACCTTC. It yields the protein CASSRGQGSYGYTF. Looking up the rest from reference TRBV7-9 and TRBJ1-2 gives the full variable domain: DTGVSQNPRHKITKRGQNVTFRCDPISEHNRLYWYRQTLGQGPEFLTYFQNEAQLEKSRLLSDRFSAERPKGSFSTLEIQRTEQGDSAMYLCASSRGQGSYGYTFGSGTRLTVV.

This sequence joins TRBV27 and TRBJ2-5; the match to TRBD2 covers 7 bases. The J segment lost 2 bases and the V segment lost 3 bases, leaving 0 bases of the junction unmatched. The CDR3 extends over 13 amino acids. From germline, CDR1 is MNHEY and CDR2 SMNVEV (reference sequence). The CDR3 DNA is TGTGCCAGCAGTTTCGGGGGGCAAGAGACCCAGTACTTC. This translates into CASSFGGQETQYF.

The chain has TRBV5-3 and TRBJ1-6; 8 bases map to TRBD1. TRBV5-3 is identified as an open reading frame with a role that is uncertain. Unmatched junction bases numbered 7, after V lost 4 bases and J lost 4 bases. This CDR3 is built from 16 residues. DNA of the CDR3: TGTGCCAGAAGCCGCCTCGGGGACAGGTATAATTCACCCCTCCACTTT. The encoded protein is CARSRLGDRYNSPLHF.

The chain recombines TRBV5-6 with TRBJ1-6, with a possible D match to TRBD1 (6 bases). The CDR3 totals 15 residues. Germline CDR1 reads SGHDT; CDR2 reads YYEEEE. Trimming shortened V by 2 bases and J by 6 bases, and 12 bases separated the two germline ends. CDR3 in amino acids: CASSFDLDSNSPLHF. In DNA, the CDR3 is TGTGCCAGCAGCTTTGATCTGGACAGTAATTCACCCCTCCACTTT.

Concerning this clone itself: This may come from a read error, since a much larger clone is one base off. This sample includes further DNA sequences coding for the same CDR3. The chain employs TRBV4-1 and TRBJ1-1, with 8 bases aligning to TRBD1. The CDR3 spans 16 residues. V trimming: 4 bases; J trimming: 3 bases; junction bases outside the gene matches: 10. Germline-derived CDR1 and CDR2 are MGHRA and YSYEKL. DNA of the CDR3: TGCGCCAGCAGCCCGGGGGACGGACAGGGTTACACTGAAGCTTTCTTT. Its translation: CASSPGDGQGYTEAFF.

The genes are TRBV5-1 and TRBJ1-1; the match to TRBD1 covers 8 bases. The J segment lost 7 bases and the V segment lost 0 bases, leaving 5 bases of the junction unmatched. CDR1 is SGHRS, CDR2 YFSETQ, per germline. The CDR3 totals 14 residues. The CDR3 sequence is CASSLGTGSLEAFF. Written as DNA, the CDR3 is TGCGCCAGCAGCTTGGGGACAGGGTCTCTTGAAGCTTTCTTT.

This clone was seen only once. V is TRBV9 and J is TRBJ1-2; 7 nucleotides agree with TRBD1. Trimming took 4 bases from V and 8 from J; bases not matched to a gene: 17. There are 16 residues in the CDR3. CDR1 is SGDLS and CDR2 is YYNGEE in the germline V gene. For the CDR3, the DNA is TGTGCCAGCAGCTCTGGGACAGCCCTCGAGGGGAAGGGCTACACCTTC. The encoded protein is CASSSGTALEGKGYTF.

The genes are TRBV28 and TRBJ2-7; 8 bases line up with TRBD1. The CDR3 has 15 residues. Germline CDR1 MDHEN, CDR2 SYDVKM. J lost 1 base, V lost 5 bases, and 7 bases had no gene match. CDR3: CASSRTGGASYEQYF. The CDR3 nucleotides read TGTGCCAGCAGTCGAACAGGGGGTGCGTCCTACGAGCAGTACTTC.

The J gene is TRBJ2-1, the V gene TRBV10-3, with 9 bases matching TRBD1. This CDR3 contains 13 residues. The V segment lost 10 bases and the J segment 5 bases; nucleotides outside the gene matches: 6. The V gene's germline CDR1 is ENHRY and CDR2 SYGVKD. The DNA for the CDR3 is TGTGCCACTGCCGGGACAGGGAACAATGAGCAGTTCTTC. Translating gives CATAGTGNNEQFF.

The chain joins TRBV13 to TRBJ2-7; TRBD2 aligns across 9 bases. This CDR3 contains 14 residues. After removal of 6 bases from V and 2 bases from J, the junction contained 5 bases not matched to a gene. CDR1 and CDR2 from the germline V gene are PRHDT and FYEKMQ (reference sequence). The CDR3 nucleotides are TGTGCCAGCAGTTTCGCGGGGGGGCCCTACGAGCAGTACTTC. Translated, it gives CASSFAGGPYEQYF.

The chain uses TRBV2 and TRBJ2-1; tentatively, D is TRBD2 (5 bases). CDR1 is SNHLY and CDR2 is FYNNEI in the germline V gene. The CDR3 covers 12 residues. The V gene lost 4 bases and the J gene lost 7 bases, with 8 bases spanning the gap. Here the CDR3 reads CASSAGKNEQFF. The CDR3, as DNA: TGTGCCAGCAGTGCGGGGAAGAATGAGCAGTTCTTC.

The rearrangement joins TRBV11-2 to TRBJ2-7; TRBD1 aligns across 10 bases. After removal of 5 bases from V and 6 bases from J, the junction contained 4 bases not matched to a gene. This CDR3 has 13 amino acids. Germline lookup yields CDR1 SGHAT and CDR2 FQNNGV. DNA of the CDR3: TGTGCCAGCAGCATAGGGGACAGGGGCGAGCAGTACTTC. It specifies CASSIGDRGEQYF.

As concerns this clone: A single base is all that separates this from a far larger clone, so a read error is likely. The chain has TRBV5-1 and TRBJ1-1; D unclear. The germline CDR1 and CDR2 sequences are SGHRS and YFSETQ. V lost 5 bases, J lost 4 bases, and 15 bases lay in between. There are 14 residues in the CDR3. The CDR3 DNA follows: TGCGCCAGCAGTTTACCGGGGAGCGGCACTGAAGCTTTCTTT. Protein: CASSLPGSGTEAFF.